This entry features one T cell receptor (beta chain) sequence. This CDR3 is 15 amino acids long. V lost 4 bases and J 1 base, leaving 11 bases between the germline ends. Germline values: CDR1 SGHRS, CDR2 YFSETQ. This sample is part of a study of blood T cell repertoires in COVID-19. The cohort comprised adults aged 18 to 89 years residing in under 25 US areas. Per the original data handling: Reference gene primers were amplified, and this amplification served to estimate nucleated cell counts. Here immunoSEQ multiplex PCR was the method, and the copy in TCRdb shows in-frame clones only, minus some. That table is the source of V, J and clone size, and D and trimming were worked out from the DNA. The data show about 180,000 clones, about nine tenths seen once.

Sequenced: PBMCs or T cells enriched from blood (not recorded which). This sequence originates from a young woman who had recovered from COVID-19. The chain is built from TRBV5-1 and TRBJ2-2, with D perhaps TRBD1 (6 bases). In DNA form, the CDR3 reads TGCGCCAGCAGCCCTGACAGGCGGAACACCGGGGAGCTGTTTTTT. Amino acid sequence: CASSPDRRNTGELFF.